This section outlines one TCR beta chain sequence together with its context. The antigen remains unidentified. A junction boundary mismatches the germline segment, possibly from a read error. This sample was included in a study of cytomegalovirus exposure and HLA in healthy donors. General study points: Reports indicated that the classifier achieved high specificity and sensitivity in diagnosing cytomegalovirus status. TCR association rates varied by HLA locus in a later analysis, with DRB1 highest and HLA-C lowest. In a later analysis, donors in an Asian-associated ancestry cluster reportedly had fewer N-insertions in productive TCRs than the cohort mean. Later on, a genetic analysis was performed. It linked a missense variant in DCLRE1C with V- and J-gene trimming of TCR beta.

Primers: 60 Vbeta forward and 13 Jbeta reverse. Some clones are missing from TCRdb's copy, which holds only in-frame ones; the method was immunoSEQ multiplex PCR. This sample has around 200,000 clones; around three quarters occur once, and the top ten carry approximately 2.4%. The sequencing input was PBMCs. This TCR derives from a woman aged 45-65 years in good health and CMV-seronegative.

CDR3 region: CAGSPDRGGSPLHF. The CDR3 DNA reads TGTGCCGGGAGTCCGGACAGGGGGGGATCACCCCTCCACTTT. The chain links TRBV30 to TRBJ1-6; 10 bases match TRBD1. This CDR3 spans 14 amino acids. Germline lookup yields CDR1 GTSNPN and CDR2 SVGIG (reference sequence).